These T cell receptor beta chains were read from a single sample in a study of Ad26.COV2.S vaccination and SARS-CoV-2 variants. Profiling relied on immunoSEQ multiplex PCR, and the TCRdb table lists in-frame clones only, not all of them. The sample shows 440,000 or so clones, around 92% of them seen only once. Specimen: peripheral blood, collected in a trial of Ad26.COV2.S vaccine versus placebo. The receptor set was obtained from a person aged 18-60 years who received the Ad26.COV2.S COVID-19 vaccine or a placebo. Both conserved end residues are part of each CDR3. A D gene is named only where the DNA matches it firmly. Only some rows state a clone size, as once, few, many or a class for expanded clones.

j_call: TRBJ1-3
clone_size: .
d_call: .
v_call: TRBV7-2
cdr3_length: 15
cdr3_nt: TGTGCCAGCAGCTGGGGGGGGGACTCTGGAAACACCATATATTTT
cdr3_aa: CASSWGGDSGNTIYF

j_call: TRBJ2-3
clone_size: .
d_call: TRBD2
v_call: TRBV7-2
cdr3_length: 14
cdr3_nt: TGTGCCAGCAGCTCAACTAGCGGGGATGATACGCAGTATTTT
cdr3_aa: CASSSTSGDDTQYF

j_call: TRBJ2-2
clone_size: .
d_call: .
v_call: TRBV27
cdr3_length: 15
cdr3_nt: TGTGCCAGCAGTTACAGCGCCGCGAACACCGGGGAGCTGTTTTTT
cdr3_aa: CASSYSAANTGELFF

j_call: TRBJ2-1
clone_size: .
d_call: TRBD1
v_call: TRBV24-1
cdr3_length: 15
cdr3_nt: TGTGCCACCAGTGATGACCTGGACAGGTACAATGAGCAGTTCTTC
cdr3_aa: CATSDDLDRYNEQFF

j_call: TRBJ2-3
clone_size: .
d_call: .
v_call: TRBV9
cdr3_length: 14
cdr3_nt: TGTGCCAGCAGCGTAGGAACTCGGGCAGATACGCAGTATTTT
cdr3_aa: CASSVGTRADTQYF

j_call: TRBJ2-1
clone_size: .
d_call: .
v_call: TRBV11-2
cdr3_length: 17
cdr3_nt: TGTGCCAGCAGCTTAGGGGGAAGGGTTCGGCCGTGGGATGAGCAGTTCTTC
cdr3_aa: CASSLGGRVRPWDEQFF

j_call: TRBJ1-6
clone_size: .
d_call: .
v_call: TRBV20-1
cdr3_length: 18
cdr3_nt: TGCAGTGCTAGTTTAAGAGGATCGGGTTATTCCTATAATTCACCCCTCCACTTT
cdr3_aa: CSASLRGSGYSYNSPLHF

j_call: TRBJ1-6
clone_size: .
d_call: .
v_call: TRBV10-2
cdr3_length: 15
cdr3_nt: TGCGCCAGCAGAAATAGAGATAGCTATAATTCACCCCTCCACTTT
cdr3_aa: CASRNRDSYNSPLHF

j_call: TRBJ2-5
clone_size: .
d_call: .
v_call: TRBV27
cdr3_length: 17
cdr3_nt: TGTGCCAGCAGTACCCGTACGGGGACGGTTGCCCTTGAGACCCAGTACTTC
cdr3_aa: CASSTRTGTVALETQYF

j_call: TRBJ2-2
clone_size: .
d_call: .
v_call: TRBV6-5
cdr3_length: 13
cdr3_nt: TGTGCCAGCAGTTCCTTCAACACCGGGGAGCTGTTTTTT
cdr3_aa: CASSSFNTGELFF

j_call: TRBJ2-3
clone_size: .
d_call: .
v_call: TRBV2
cdr3_length: 16
cdr3_nt: TGTGCCAGCATCGGGGTAGGACCGCCTAGCACAGATACGCAGTATTTT
cdr3_aa: CASIGVGPPSTDTQYF

j_call: TRBJ2-5
clone_size: .
d_call: .
v_call: TRBV5-1
cdr3_length: 12
cdr3_nt: TGCGCCAGCAGGCAGTACCAAGAGACCCAGTACTTC
cdr3_aa: CASRQYQETQYF

j_call: TRBJ1-5
clone_size: .
d_call: .
v_call: TRBV7-2
cdr3_length: 13
cdr3_nt: TGTGCCAGCAGCTTAGGGTTCAATCAGCCCCAGCATTTT
cdr3_aa: CASSLGFNQPQHF

j_call: TRBJ1-2
clone_size: once
d_call: .
v_call: TRBV7-2
cdr3_length: 14
cdr3_nt: TGTGCCAGCAGCCAAACATCGGGGATTCGGGGCTACACCTTC
cdr3_aa: CASSQTSGIRGYTF

j_call: TRBJ1-2
clone_size: once
d_call: .
v_call: TRBV3-1/TRBV3-2
cdr3_length: 12
cdr3_nt: TGTGCCAGCAGCCAAGTATCGGGTGGCTACACCTTC
cdr3_aa: CASSQVSGGYTF

j_call: TRBJ2-6
clone_size: .
d_call: .
v_call: TRBV19
cdr3_length: 18
cdr3_nt: TGTGCCAGTAGTACGAGGTTGGGCCGGAAGACGGGGGCCAACGTCCTGACTTTC
cdr3_aa: CASSTRLGRKTGANVLTF

j_call: TRBJ1-5
clone_size: .
d_call: .
v_call: TRBV5-6
cdr3_length: 16
cdr3_nt: TGTGCCAGCAGCTTGGGACGGCCTTTAGGCAATCAGCCCCAGCATTTT
cdr3_aa: CASSLGRPLGNQPQHF

j_call: TRBJ1-5
clone_size: once
d_call: TRBD1
v_call: TRBV19
cdr3_length: 17
cdr3_nt: TGTGCCAGTAGTATCCTCCTCGACAGGGTATCCAATCAGCCCCAGCATTTT
cdr3_aa: CASSILLDRVSNQPQHF

j_call: TRBJ2-7
clone_size: .
d_call: .
v_call: TRBV4-1
cdr3_length: 16
cdr3_nt: TGCGCCAGCAGCCAAAAGGCAGGGGAAAGCTCCTACGAGCAGTACTTC
cdr3_aa: CASSQKAGESSYEQYF

j_call: TRBJ2-5
clone_size: once
d_call: .
v_call: TRBV7-9
cdr3_length: 15
cdr3_nt: TGTGCCAGCAGCTTGTCCGGGGGGCTCCAAGAGACCCAGTACTTC
cdr3_aa: CASSLSGGLQETQYF

j_call: TRBJ2-7
clone_size: .
d_call: .
v_call: TRBV10-1
cdr3_length: 20
cdr3_nt: TGCGCCAGCCTAGAACCCCAGGAGGCCGCGGGTCAGGGTAGCTCCTACGAGCAGTACTTC
cdr3_aa: CASLEPQEAAGQGSSYEQYF

j_call: TRBJ2-7
clone_size: .
d_call: .
v_call: TRBV6-5
cdr3_length: 15
cdr3_nt: TGTGCCAGCAGTTACTCGAGGGGAAGGACCTACGAGCAGTACTTC
cdr3_aa: CASSYSRGRTYEQYF

j_call: TRBJ2-3
clone_size: .
d_call: .
v_call: TRBV3-1/TRBV3-2
cdr3_length: 14
cdr3_nt: TGTGCCAGCAGCCAACGCGGGGGCACAGATACGCAGTATTTT
cdr3_aa: CASSQRGGTDTQYF

j_call: TRBJ1-6
clone_size: .
d_call: .
v_call: TRBV19
cdr3_length: 14
cdr3_nt: TGTGCCAGTAGTATTCCCGTCCCTTCCTCACCCCTCCACTTT
cdr3_aa: CASSIPVPSSPLHF

j_call: TRBJ1-5
clone_size: .
d_call: .
v_call: TRBV4-1
cdr3_length: 13
cdr3_nt: TGCGCCAGCAGCCAAGATAACCAACAGCCCCAGCATTTT
cdr3_aa: CASSQDNQQPQHF

j_call: TRBJ1-1
clone_size: .
d_call: .
v_call: TRBV5-5
cdr3_length: 12
cdr3_nt: TGTGCCAGCAACTTAGTGGACACTGAAGCTTTCTTT
cdr3_aa: CASNLVDTEAFF

j_call: TRBJ1-2
clone_size: .
d_call: TRBD1
v_call: TRBV5-1
cdr3_length: 15
cdr3_nt: TGCGCCAGCAGCTCGGAAGGACAGGGCATGGGGGGCTACACCTTC
cdr3_aa: CASSSEGQGMGGYTF

j_call: TRBJ2-5
clone_size: .
d_call: TRBD1
v_call: TRBV6-6
cdr3_length: 16
cdr3_nt: TGTGCCAGCAGCATAACAGGGGTGAGGTACCAAGAGACCCAGTACTTC
cdr3_aa: CASSITGVRYQETQYF

j_call: TRBJ2-3
clone_size: .
d_call: TRBD2
v_call: TRBV11-2
cdr3_length: 16
cdr3_nt: TGTGCCAGCAGCTTAGGGACTAGTGCTAGGGCAGATACGCAGTATTTT
cdr3_aa: CASSLGTSARADTQYF

j_call: TRBJ2-5
clone_size: .
d_call: TRBD2
v_call: TRBV4-1
cdr3_length: 17
cdr3_nt: TGCGCCAGCAGCCAACGTCTTGCGGGGGGTTTCCAAGAGACCCAGTACTTC
cdr3_aa: CASSQRLAGGFQETQYF

j_call: TRBJ1-2
clone_size: .
d_call: .
v_call: TRBV6-5
cdr3_length: 13
cdr3_nt: TGTGCCAGCAGTTACGAGAGATTCTATGGCTACACCTTC
cdr3_aa: CASSYERFYGYTF

j_call: TRBJ2-5
clone_size: .
d_call: .
v_call: TRBV3-1/TRBV3-2
cdr3_length: 15
cdr3_nt: TGTGCCAGCAGCCAAGATGGTCAGGCCGCAAGAGCCCAGTACTTC
cdr3_aa: CASSQDGQAARAQYF

j_call: TRBJ2-7
clone_size: few
d_call: .
v_call: TRBV6-5
cdr3_length: 15
cdr3_nt: TGTGCCAGCAGTTACTCGGTAACAGGCTCCTACGAGCAGTACTTC
cdr3_aa: CASSYSVTGSYEQYF

j_call: TRBJ2-2
clone_size: .
d_call: .
v_call: TRBV9
cdr3_length: 14
cdr3_nt: TGTGCCAGCAGCTTCGGGGGAAACACCGGGGAGCTGTTTTTT
cdr3_aa: CASSFGGNTGELFF

j_call: TRBJ1-1
clone_size: .
d_call: .
v_call: TRBV18
cdr3_length: 14
cdr3_nt: TGTGCCAGCTCACCAAGTATGTCGAACACTGAAGCTTTCTTT
cdr3_aa: CASSPSMSNTEAFF

j_call: TRBJ2-3
clone_size: .
d_call: TRBD1
v_call: TRBV5-1
cdr3_length: 15
cdr3_nt: TGCGCCAGCAGCACAAGGACAGGGGGCACAGATACGCAGTATTTT
cdr3_aa: CASSTRTGGTDTQYF

j_call: TRBJ1-1
clone_size: .
d_call: .
v_call: TRBV1
cdr3_length: 18
cdr3_nt: TGCACCAGCAGCCAAGATAAGGGTTTTGGGGCTCTGAACACTGAAGCTTTCTTT
cdr3_aa: CTSSQDKGFGALNTEAFF

j_call: TRBJ2-6
clone_size: .
d_call: .
v_call: TRBV9
cdr3_length: 18
cdr3_nt: TGTGCCAGCAGCGTAGAAGGCGTATCAGTCTCTGGGGCCAACGTCCTGACTTTC
cdr3_aa: CASSVEGVSVSGANVLTF

j_call: TRBJ2-5
clone_size: .
d_call: .
v_call: TRBV5-4
cdr3_length: 15
cdr3_nt: TGTGCCAGCAGCGACTACCGGGACTCCCAAGAGACCCAGTACTTC
cdr3_aa: CASSDYRDSQETQYF

j_call: TRBJ2-1
clone_size: .
d_call: TRBD2
v_call: TRBV14
cdr3_length: 15
cdr3_nt: TGTGCCAGCAGCCATCTAGCGGGGGGGACTAATGAGCAGTTCTTC
cdr3_aa: CASSHLAGGTNEQFF

j_call: TRBJ2-1
clone_size: .
d_call: TRBD2
v_call: TRBV9
cdr3_length: 16
cdr3_nt: TGTGCCAGCAGCGTAGGGGCTAGCGGGGGTCGGAATGAGCAGTTCTTC
cdr3_aa: CASSVGASGGRNEQFF

j_call: TRBJ1-5
clone_size: few
d_call: TRBD1
v_call: TRBV4-1
cdr3_length: 15
cdr3_nt: TGCGCCAGCAGCCATCTGACAGGGGTTGGTCAGCCCCAGCATTTT
cdr3_aa: CASSHLTGVGQPQHF

j_call: TRBJ2-1
clone_size: .
d_call: TRBD2
v_call: TRBV9
cdr3_length: 16
cdr3_nt: TGTGCCAGCAGCGCGTTAGCGGGGGGGGGATCCAATGAGCAGTTCTTC
cdr3_aa: CASSALAGGGSNEQFF

j_call: TRBJ2-7
clone_size: .
d_call: .
v_call: TRBV7-2
cdr3_length: 15
cdr3_nt: TGTGCCAGCAGCACGAGTTCAGTAGGGCTTTACGAGCAGTACTTC
cdr3_aa: CASSTSSVGLYEQYF

j_call: TRBJ2-7
clone_size: .
d_call: .
v_call: TRBV29-1
cdr3_length: 15
cdr3_nt: TGCAGCGTTGCTGGGGTGGCAGGGGCGAGAGACGAGCAGTACTTC
cdr3_aa: CSVAGVAGARDEQYF

j_call: TRBJ2-3
clone_size: .
d_call: .
v_call: TRBV7-9
cdr3_length: 13
cdr3_nt: TGTGCCAGCAGCCCTACAGGCACAGATACGCAGTATTTT
cdr3_aa: CASSPTGTDTQYF

j_call: TRBJ1-5
clone_size: .
d_call: .
v_call: TRBV27
cdr3_length: 15
cdr3_nt: TGTGCCAGCAGTACCCTGGAGGGGATACTACAGCCCCAGCATTTT
cdr3_aa: CASSTLEGILQPQHF

j_call: TRBJ2-2
clone_size: medium-sized
d_call: .
v_call: TRBV6-1
cdr3_length: 14
cdr3_nt: TGTGCCAGCAGTGAAGCGCTCGAAACCGGGGAGCTGTTTTTT
cdr3_aa: CASSEALETGELFF

j_call: TRBJ1-5
clone_size: .
d_call: TRBD1
v_call: TRBV7-2
cdr3_length: 14
cdr3_nt: TGTGCCAGCAGCCCTAGGGACAGGGTTCAGCCCCAGCATTTT
cdr3_aa: CASSPRDRVQPQHF